This passage covers 22 T cell receptor beta chains from one sample sequenced in a study of metastatic and nonmetastatic thyroid tumors. No treatment had been given to any patient before thyroid surgery. TCRdb recomputed clones from the PCR reads via MiXCR. The sample has roughly 27,000 clones; around 25% are singletons. Sequencing was performed on blood. These receptors came from a female donor with papillary thyroid cancer or a benign thyroid nodule (not recorded which). Some clones in this sample may be carry-over from other donors' samples.

The chain carries TRBV30 and TRBJ2-4; 15 bases are shared with TRBD2. The CDR3 loop spans 15 amino acids. CDR1 and CDR2 from the germline V gene are GTSNPN and SVGIG (reference sequence). V lost 5 bases to trimming and J lost 9 bases; unmatched junction nucleotides: 8. The CDR3 here is CAWDRTSGRGGIQYF. For the CDR3, the DNA is TGTGCCTGGGATCGGACTAGCGGGAGGGGCGGCATTCAGTACTTC.

Concerning this clone: A much larger clone sits a single nucleotide away, making a read error possible. CDR3 loop: CASSLGAGVSTDTQYF. The DNA of the CDR3 is TGTGCCAGCAGCTTAGGAGCGGGAGTCAGCACAGATACGCAGTATTTT. The V call is TRBV11-2, the J call TRBJ2-3; 8 bases align to TRBD2. The CDR3 has 16 residues. CDR1 and CDR2 from the germline V gene are SGHAT and FQNNGV. Trimming took 1 base from V and 0 from J; bases not matched to a gene: 3.

This clone appeared many times. V usage is TRBV14 and J usage is TRBJ2-7; 8 nucleotides agree with TRBD2. V dropped 3 bases and J dropped 3; count of bases not matched to a gene: 10. CDR1 and CDR2 (germline): SGHDN, FVKESK. This CDR3 region has 16 residues. In DNA form, the CDR3 reads TGTGCCAGCAGCCATGCGGGACTAGGGGTTGACTACGAGCAGTACTTC. Protein: CASSHAGLGVDYEQYF.

There are many counts of this clone. The rearrangement uses TRBV29-1 and TRBJ2-3; no definite D call. Per germline, CDR1 SQVTM and CDR2 ANQGSEA. The ends were cut back, 5 bases at V and 2 bases at J, with 8 bases in the middle. The CDR3 contains 12 residues. The CDR3 loop is CSVSPNTDTQYF. CDR3 in DNA: TGCAGCGTTTCACCCAACACAGATACGCAGTATTTT.

This clone has at least ten counts. DNA for the CDR3: TGTGCCAGCAGACGAGCGACAGGGGCGTTTAGTGAGCAGTTCTTC. It encodes CASRRATGAFSEQFF. The chain links TRBV3-1 to TRBJ2-1, with 8 nucleotides matching TRBD1. Germline V gives CDR1 LGHDT, CDR2 YNNKEL (reference sequence). The CDR3 totals 15 residues. Germline trimming cut 6 bases from V and 9 bases from J; bases unmatched to any gene: 13.

V is TRBV5-1 and J is TRBJ2-7; 8 bases are shared with TRBD2. V lost 4 bases and J lost 2; bases outside the gene matches: 8. The germline CDR1 and CDR2 sequences are SGHRS and YFSETQ. The CDR3 contains 15 residues. The CDR3 region has the DNA TGCGCCAGCAGCCTAACGGGGGGGAGTACCTACGAGCAGTACTTC. It yields the protein CASSLTGGSTYEQYF.

The chain employs TRBV20-1 and TRBJ1-6; no clear D gene. The ends were cut back, 2 bases at V and 5 bases at J, with 7 bases in the middle. This CDR3 is 13 amino acids long. Germline V CDR1 and CDR2: DFQATT, SNEGSKA (reference sequence). CDR3 protein: CSARQDNNSPLHF. CDR3 nucleotide sequence: TGCAGTGCTAGACAGGATAATAATTCACCCCTCCACTTT.

This clone occurred a few times. The rearrangement uses TRBV27 and TRBJ1-3, with D unclear. Per germline, CDR1 MNHEY and CDR2 SMNVEV (reference sequence). The ends were cut back, 6 bases at V and 0 bases at J, with 9 bases in the middle. The CDR3 extends over 14 amino acids. Here the CDR3 DNA reads TGTGCCAGCAGGCGGACTGGCTCTGGAAACACCATATATTTT. It encodes CASRRTGSGNTIYF.

This clone was observed at least ten times. The V and J genes are TRBV10-1 and TRBJ2-1; TRBD2 agrees at 7 bases. Germline V gene sequence: CDR1 WNHNN, CDR2 SYGVQD (reference sequence). The V gene end was trimmed by 3 bases and the J gene end by 9 bases; junction bases not matched to a gene: 8. The CDR3 contains 14 residues. The CDR3 loop is CASSDGGSNSEQFF. The CDR3 DNA is TGCGCCAGCAGTGATGGCGGGAGTAATAGTGAGCAGTTCTTC.

This clone was seen ten or more times. A read error is possible here, since a much larger clone lies one base away. The chain uses TRBV28 and TRBJ1-1; the D gene is possibly TRBD1 (5 bases). Per the germline V gene, CDR1 is MDHEN and CDR2 is SYDVKM. The CDR3 totals 12 residues. Trimming took 7 bases from V and 1 from J, leaving 7 bases between them. For the CDR3, the DNA is TGTGCCAGCATCCAGGGGAACACTGAAGCTTTCTTT. Encoded protein: CASIQGNTEAFF.

This clone occurred a few times. The chain has TRBV20-1 and TRBJ1-2, with 10 bases identical to TRBD1. V gave up 5 bases and J gave up 8 bases; unmatched junction bases: 11. CDR1 and CDR2 (germline): DFQATT, SNEGSKA (reference sequence). The CDR3 sequence is 14 residues long. The CDR3 loop reads CSAHLTGGSQGYTF. CDR3 nucleotide sequence: TGCAGTGCTCACTTGACAGGGGGCTCTCAGGGCTACACCTTC.

This clone was counted ten times or more. Here the CDR3 DNA reads TGTGCCAGCGAACTAGCGGGAAACATTCAGTACTTC. Its protein product is CASELAGNIQYF. J is TRBJ2-4 and V is TRBV2; TRBD2 matches 9 bases. The J segment lost 6 bases and the V segment lost 8 bases, leaving 2 bases of the junction unmatched. Germline V gene data show CDR1 as SNHLY and CDR2 as FYNNEI. This CDR3 spans 12 amino acids.

This clone was recorded many times. The chain has TRBV20-1 and TRBJ1-4, with D possibly matching TRBD1 (5 bases). With 3 bases removed from V and 6 bases from J, the gap between germline ends came to 14 bases. Looked up from germline, CDR1 is DFQATT and CDR2 is SNEGSKA (reference sequence). CDR3 length equals 14 residues. The CDR3 spells CSASPGTKDEKLFF. Written as DNA, the CDR3 is TGCAGTGCTAGCCCCGGGACGAAGGATGAAAAACTGTTTTTT.

Concerning this clone itself: At one end, the junction sequence differs from germline, possibly due to a read error. This chain links TRBV11-2 with TRBJ1-1; D not certain. From germline, CDR1 is SGHAT and CDR2 FQNNGV. This CDR3 region has 16 residues. In nucleotides, the CDR3 is TGTGCCAACAGCCACGGACGGGCCCTATTAGGGACTGAAGCTTTCTTT. This sequence encodes CANSHGRALLGTEAFF.

Notes on this clone: A read error may be the cause here, since a much bigger clone is one base away. The CDR3 bases are TGCAGCGGACAGGGAGGAGGGGACAATCAGCCCCAGCATTTT. Protein: CSGQGGGDNQPQHF. This chain joins TRBV20-1 and TRBJ1-5, with 8 bases aligning to TRBD1. Germline V gene data show CDR1 as DFQATT and CDR2 as SNEGSKA (reference sequence). The CDR3 loop spans 14 amino acids.

This clone was seen at least ten times. The chain carries TRBV2 and TRBJ1-2, with a possible D match to TRBD1 (6 bases). The V and J ends lost 7 bases and 3 bases respectively, with 12 bases between them. The germline V gene has CDR1 SNHLY and CDR2 FYNNEI. The CDR3 covers 13 residues. The CDR3 DNA reads TGTGCCAGCATGACGACAGGCGACTATGGCTACACCTTC. It encodes CASMTTGDYGYTF.

This clone has more than one count but fewer than ten. A much larger clonotype is one base distant, so this may be a read error. At the DNA level, this CDR3 is encoded by other sequences in the same sample as well. The chain links TRBV11-3 to TRBJ1-1; a weak D match, TRBD1 (5 bases). Germline V CDR1 and CDR2: SGHNT, YENEEA. This CDR3 has 15 residues. CDR3 bases: TGTGCCAGCAGCTTATTGGGGACCTTGAACACCGAAGCTTTCTTT. Its translation: CASSLLGTLNTEAFF.

This clone was seen many times. The chain employs TRBV7-2 and TRBJ1-6; D may be TRBD1 (5 bases). CDR1 and CDR2 (germline): SGHTA, FQGNSA. The CDR3 extends over 17 amino acids. V lost 0 bases and J lost 7, with 16 bases in between. The CDR3 loop is CASSLAVLGTMNSPLHF. The CDR3 DNA reads as TGTGCCAGCAGCTTAGCCGTTCTCGGGACCATGAATTCACCCCTCCACTTT. Full variable domain (outside the CDR3, taken from reference TRBV7-2 and TRBJ1-6): GAGVSQSPSNKVTEKGKDVELRCDPISGHTALYWYRQSLGQGLEFLIYFQGNSAPDKSGLPSDRFSAERTGGSVSTLTIQRTQQEDSAVYLCASSLAVLGTMNSPLHFGNGTRLTVT.

This clone was detected a few times. Other DNA sequences in this specimen translate into the identical CDR3. The chain has TRBV12-3 or TRBV12-4 and TRBJ2-1; D remains ambiguous. Trimming took off 1 base at V and 6 bases at J, with 7 bases between the two ends. CDR3 length: 13 residues. CDR3 region: CASSLGLRNEQFF. DNA of the CDR3: TGTGCCAGCAGTTTAGGTCTTCGCAATGAGCAGTTCTTC.

The sample holds many counts of this clone. This CDR3 is also generated by other DNA sequences in the sample. The chain joins TRBV20-1 to TRBJ2-5; TRBD2 aligns across 10 bases. Germline CDR1 DFQATT, CDR2 SNEGSKA (reference sequence). The CDR3 is made up of 16 amino acids. The V gene end was trimmed by 1 base and the J gene end by 4 bases; junction bases not matched to a gene: 9. CDR3 residues: CSARVPGTSAPETQYF. Here the CDR3 DNA reads TGCAGTGCTAGAGTCCCCGGGACTAGCGCCCCAGAGACCCAGTACTTC.

V gene TRBV30 combines with J gene TRBJ1-6, with 7 bases that match TRBD1. Trimming took 5 bases from V and 7 from J; bases not matched to a gene: 8. The CDR3 has 14 amino acids. Germline V gene data show CDR1 as GTSNPN and CDR2 as SVGIG (reference sequence). CDR3 sequence: CAWPRDSRNSPLHF. The CDR3 bases are TGTGCCTGGCCCCGGGACAGCCGGAATTCACCCCTCCACTTT.

This clone was recorded a few times. Relative to the germline gene, one junction end is altered; a read error may explain this. The chain uses TRBV6-1 and TRBJ2-3; D is unresolved. CDR3 length equals 13 residues. Germline CDR1 MNHNS, CDR2 SASEGT. CDR3 DNA sequence: TGTGCCAGCAGTGAAACCCGGGCAGATACGAAGTATTTT. Residues: CASSETRADTKYF.